This T cell receptor (beta chain) was sequenced during a study of cytomegalovirus exposure and HLA in healthy donors. Overall study results and limits: Donors belonging to an Asian-associated ancestry cluster reportedly showed fewer N-insertions in productive TCRs than the roughly 670-donor mean, according to what a later analysis found.

The CDR3 has 15 residues. Trimming took 1 base from V and 6 from J; bases not matched to a gene: 5. Germline CDR1 reads SEHNR; CDR2 reads FQNEAQ (reference sequence). The PCR used 60 Vbeta and 13 Jbeta primers. This table comes from immunoSEQ multiplex PCR, and its TCRdb copy is limited to in-frame clones, with some not included. The sample shows about 130,000 clones, about three quarters of them seen only once. This clone was seen just once. The antigen is undetermined. The clonotype comes from a woman aged 18-29 years in good health and CMV-seronegative. The sample consisted of PBMCs. The genes are TRBV7-9 and TRBJ2-7; 11 bases align to TRBD1. Written as DNA, the CDR3 is TGTGCCAGCAGCTTAGGGGACAGGGGGTCCAGCGAGCAGTACTTC. It yields the protein CASSLGDRGSSEQYF.